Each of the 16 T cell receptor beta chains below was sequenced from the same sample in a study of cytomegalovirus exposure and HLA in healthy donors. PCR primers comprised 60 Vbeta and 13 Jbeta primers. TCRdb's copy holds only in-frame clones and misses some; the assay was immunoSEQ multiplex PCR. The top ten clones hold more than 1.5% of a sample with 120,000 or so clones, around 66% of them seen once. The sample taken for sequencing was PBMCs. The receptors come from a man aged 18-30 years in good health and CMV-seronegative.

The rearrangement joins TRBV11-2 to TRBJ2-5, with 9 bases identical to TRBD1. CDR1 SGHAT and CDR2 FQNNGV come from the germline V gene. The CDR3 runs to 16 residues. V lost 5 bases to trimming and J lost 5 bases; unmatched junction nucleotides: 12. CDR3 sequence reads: CASSPSSGQGRETQYF. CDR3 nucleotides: TGTGCCAGCAGCCCTAGCTCCGGACAGGGGAGGGAGACCCAGTACTTC.

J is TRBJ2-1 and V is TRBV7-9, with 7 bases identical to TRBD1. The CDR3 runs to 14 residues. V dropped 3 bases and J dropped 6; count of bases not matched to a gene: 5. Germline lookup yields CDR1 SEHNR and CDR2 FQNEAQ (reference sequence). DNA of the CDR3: TGTGCCAGCAGCTTGACAGGGTCGGTCAATGAGCAGTTCTTC. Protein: CASSLTGSVNEQFF.

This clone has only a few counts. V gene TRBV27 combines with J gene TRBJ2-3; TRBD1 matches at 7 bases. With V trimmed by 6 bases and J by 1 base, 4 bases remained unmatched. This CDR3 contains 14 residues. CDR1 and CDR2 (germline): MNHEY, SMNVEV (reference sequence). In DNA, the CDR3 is TGTGCCAGCAGCCCGGGACAGCGCACAGATACGCAGTATTTT. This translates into CASSPGQRTDTQYF.

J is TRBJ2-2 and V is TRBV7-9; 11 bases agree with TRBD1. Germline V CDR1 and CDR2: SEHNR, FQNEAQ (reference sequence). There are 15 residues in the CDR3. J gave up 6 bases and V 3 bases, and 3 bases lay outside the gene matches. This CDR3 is CASSLPGQGAGELFF. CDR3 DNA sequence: TGTGCCAGCAGCTTGCCGGGACAGGGGGCCGGGGAGCTGTTTTTT.

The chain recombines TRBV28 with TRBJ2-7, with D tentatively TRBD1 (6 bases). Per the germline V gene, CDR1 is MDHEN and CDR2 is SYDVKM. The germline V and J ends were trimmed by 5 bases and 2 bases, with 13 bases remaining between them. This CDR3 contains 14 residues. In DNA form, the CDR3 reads TGTGCCAGCAGTCCACAGGGCTTCCCCTACGAGCAGTACTTC. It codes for CASSPQGFPYEQYF.

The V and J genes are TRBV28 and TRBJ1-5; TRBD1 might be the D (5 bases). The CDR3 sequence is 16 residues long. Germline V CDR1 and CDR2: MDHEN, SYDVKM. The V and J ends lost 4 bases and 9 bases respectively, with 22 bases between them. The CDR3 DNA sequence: TGTGCCAGCAGTTACGGGACGTCGGGGGACGATCTGCCCCAGCATTTT. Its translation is CASSYGTSGDDLPQHF.

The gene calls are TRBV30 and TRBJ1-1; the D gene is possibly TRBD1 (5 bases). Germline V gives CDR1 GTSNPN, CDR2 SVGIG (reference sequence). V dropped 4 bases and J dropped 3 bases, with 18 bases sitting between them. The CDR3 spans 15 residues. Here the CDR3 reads CAWTKGLIGDTEAFF. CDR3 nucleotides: TGTGCCTGGACAAAGGGGTTAATCGGAGACACTGAAGCTTTCTTT.

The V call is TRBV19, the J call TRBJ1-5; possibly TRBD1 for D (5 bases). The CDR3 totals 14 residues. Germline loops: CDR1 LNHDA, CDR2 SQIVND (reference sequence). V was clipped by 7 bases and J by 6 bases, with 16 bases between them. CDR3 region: CASTDHRYSQPQHF. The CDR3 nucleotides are TGTGCCAGTACTGATCACAGGTATAGTCAGCCCCAGCATTTT.

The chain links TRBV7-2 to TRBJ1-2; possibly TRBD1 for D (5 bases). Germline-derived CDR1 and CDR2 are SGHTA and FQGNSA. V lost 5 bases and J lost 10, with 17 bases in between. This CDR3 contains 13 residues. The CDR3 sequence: CASSPIRGVDYTF. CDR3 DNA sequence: TGTGCCAGCAGCCCTATCCGGGGGGTCGACTACACCTTC.

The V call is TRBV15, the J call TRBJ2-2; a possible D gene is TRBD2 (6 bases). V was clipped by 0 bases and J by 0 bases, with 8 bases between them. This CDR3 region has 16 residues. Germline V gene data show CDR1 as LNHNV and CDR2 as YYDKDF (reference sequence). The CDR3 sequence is CATSRDRGANTGELFF. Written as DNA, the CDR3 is TGTGCCACCAGCAGAGACCGCGGGGCGAACACCGGGGAGCTGTTTTTT.

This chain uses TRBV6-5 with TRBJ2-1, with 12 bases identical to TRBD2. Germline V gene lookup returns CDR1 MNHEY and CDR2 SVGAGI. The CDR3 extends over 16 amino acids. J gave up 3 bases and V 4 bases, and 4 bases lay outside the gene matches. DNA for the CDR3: TGTGCCAGCAGTTCAGTGGGACTAGCGGGCTACAATGAGCAGTTCTTC. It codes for CASSSVGLAGYNEQFF.

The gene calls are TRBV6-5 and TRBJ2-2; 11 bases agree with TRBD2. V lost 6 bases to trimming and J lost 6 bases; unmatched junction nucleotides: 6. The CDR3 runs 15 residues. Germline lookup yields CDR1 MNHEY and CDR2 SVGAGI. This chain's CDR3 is CASRPGTSGAGELFF. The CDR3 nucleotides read TGTGCCAGCAGGCCAGGGACTAGCGGTGCCGGGGAGCTGTTTTTT.

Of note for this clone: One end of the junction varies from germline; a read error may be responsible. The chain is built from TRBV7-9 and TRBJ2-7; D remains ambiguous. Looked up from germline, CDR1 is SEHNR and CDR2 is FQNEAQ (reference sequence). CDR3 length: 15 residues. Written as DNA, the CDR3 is TGTTCCAGCAGCCCAAACAGAGCTTCCGTCTACGAGCAGTACTTC. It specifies CSSSPNRASVYEQYF. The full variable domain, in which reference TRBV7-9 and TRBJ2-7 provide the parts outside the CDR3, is DTGVSQNPRHKITKRGQNVTFRCDPISEHNRLYWYRQTLGQGPEFLTYFQNEAQLEKSRLLSDRFSAERPKGSFSTLEIQRTEQGDSAMYLCSSSPNRASVYEQYFGPGTRLTVT.

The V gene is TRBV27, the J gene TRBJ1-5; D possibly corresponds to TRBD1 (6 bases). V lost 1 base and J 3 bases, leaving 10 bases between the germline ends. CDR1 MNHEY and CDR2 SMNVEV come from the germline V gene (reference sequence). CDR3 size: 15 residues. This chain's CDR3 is CASSLWAGANQPQHF. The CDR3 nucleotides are TGTGCCAGCAGTTTATGGGCAGGGGCCAATCAGCCCCAGCATTTT.

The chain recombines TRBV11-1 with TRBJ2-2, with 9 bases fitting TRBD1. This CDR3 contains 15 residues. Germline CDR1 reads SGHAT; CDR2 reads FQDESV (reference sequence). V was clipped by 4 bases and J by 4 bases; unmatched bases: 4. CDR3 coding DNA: TGTGCCAGCAGCTGGGGACAGGGTCGCACCGGGGAGCTGTTTTTT. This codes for CASSWGQGRTGELFF.

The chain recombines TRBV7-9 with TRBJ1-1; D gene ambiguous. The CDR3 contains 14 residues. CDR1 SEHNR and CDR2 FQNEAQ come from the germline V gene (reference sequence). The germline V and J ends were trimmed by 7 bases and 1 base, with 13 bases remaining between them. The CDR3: CASTPGGTNTEAFF. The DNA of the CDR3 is TGTGCCAGCACCCCGGGAGGTACGAACACTGAAGCTTTCTTT.